One sample yielded the 27 T cell receptor beta chains listed below, sequenced in a study of T cell clonality in common variable immunodeficiency. Libraries were prepared by immunoSEQ multiplex PCR; TCRdb keeps only in-frame clonotypes and omits some of them. The table lists approximately 51,000 clones, with no singletons. Material: peripheral blood mononuclear cells. The receptors come from a person between 18 and 75 years old in good health.

This clone occurred many times. The DNA ends 3 residues before the CDR3 does, and the rest of the CDR3 is filled in from the germline J gene. The rearrangement uses TRBV4-1 and TRBJ1-4; possibly TRBD1 for D (6 bases). CDR3 length equals 15 residues. Trimming removed 6 bases at V and 0 bases at J, with 11 bases between. Germline CDR1 and CDR2: MGHRA and YSYEKL. The CDR3 is CASSGTQATNEKLFF. The sequenced part of the CDR3 DNA is TGCGCCAGCAGTGGGACACAAGCAACTAATGAAAAA.

This clone was recorded many times. The CDR3 extends 3 residues past the end of the read, so its final part is completed from the germline J gene. The chain uses TRBV11-2 and TRBJ2-7; unclear D gene. Germline CDR1 and CDR2: SGHAT and FQNNGV. V dropped 5 bases and J dropped 0 bases, with 5 bases sitting between them. The CDR3 covers 12 residues. CDR3 in amino acids: CASSRSSYEQYF. The CDR3 DNA, read in part, is TGTGCCAGCAGCCGTAGCTCCTACGAG. Based on the CDR3 plus reference TRBV11-2 and TRBJ2-7, the full variable domain is EAGVAQSPRYKIIEKRQSVAFWCNPISGHATLYWYQQILGQGPKLLIQFQNNGVVDDSQLPKDRFSAERLKGVDSTLKIQPAKLEDSAVYLCASSRSSYEQYFGPGTRLTVT.

Many counts were recorded for this clone. The read ends 3 residues early relative to the CDR3; the germline J gene fills the gap. The chain couples TRBV7-9 to TRBJ1-1; D ambiguous. Germline CDR1 SEHNR, CDR2 FQNEAQ (reference sequence). V was pared by 1 base and J by 7 bases, with 7 bases between. The CDR3 is 12 amino acids. CDR3 bases read: TGTGCCAGCAGCTTAGGTACAGTTGAA. It specifies CASSLGTVE. The full-length CDR3 reads as CASSLGTVEAFF.

By share, this clone ranks as medium-sized (0.01 to 0.1%). Partial CDR3 DNA: TGCGCCAGCAGCTTGGGACAGGGGGCGAGCACCGGGGAG. It specifies CASSLGQGASTGE. The whole CDR3 region reads CASSLGQGASTGELFF. The chain uses TRBV5-1 and TRBJ2-2; 10 nucleotides agree with TRBD1. The read ends 3 residues before the CDR3 terminus; that terminus is restored from the germline J gene. CDR1 is SGHRS and CDR2 is YFSETQ in the germline V gene. Unmatched junction bases numbered 3, after V lost 0 bases and J lost 4 bases. The CDR3 runs 16 residues.

This clone was found many times. The CDR3 end lies 3 residues beyond the end of the read and is filled in from the germline J gene. V gene TRBV5-6 combines with J gene TRBJ2-7; D remains ambiguous. Germline loops: CDR1 SGHDT, CDR2 YYEEEE. Trimming removed 4 bases at V and 6 bases at J, with 20 bases between. The CDR3 is 15 residues long. CDR3 amino acids: CASSPPGLVSFEQYF. CDR3 DNA, as far as it was read: TGTGCCAGCAGCCCACCGGGTCTAGTGTCGTTCGAG.

This clone was counted at least ten times. The read ends 3 residues early relative to the CDR3; the germline J gene fills the gap. The chain combines TRBV6-1 with TRBJ1-3; unclear D gene. Germline loops: CDR1 MNHNS, CDR2 SASEGT. The ends were cut back, 4 bases at V and 1 base at J, with 14 bases in the middle. The CDR3 runs to 16 residues. CDR3 in amino acids: CASSAAALFSGNTIYF. The sequenced part of the CDR3 DNA is TGTGCCAGCAGTGCAGCCGCGCTCTTTTCTGGAAACACC.

This clone was seen at least ten times. The read halts 3 residues ahead of the CDR3 end, with the missing end drawn from the germline J gene. This rearrangement joins TRBV29-1 to TRBJ1-1, with D possibly TRBD1 on 6 matching bases. The CDR3 contains 12 residues. Germline CDR1 reads SQVTM; CDR2 reads ANQGSEA. V was trimmed by 8 bases and J by 1 base, leaving 11 bases between them. The CDR3 bases that were read are TGCAGCCTAGGACAGACGAACACTGAA. Its protein product is CSLGQTNTE. The full CDR3 is CSLGQTNTEAFF.

This clone was observed a handful of times. The read halts 3 residues ahead of the CDR3 end, with the missing end drawn from the germline J gene. The chain uses TRBV10-2 and TRBJ1-2; D may be TRBD1 (6 bases). CDR1 is WSHSY, CDR2 SAAADI, per germline. V was cut by 2 bases and J by 0 bases, with 13 bases left in between. This CDR3 comprises 16 residues. The CDR3 spells CASSEQGTLANYGYTF. The DNA read from the CDR3 is TGCGCCAGCAGTGAGCAGGGGACGCTAGCTAACTATGGC.

This clone was counted many times. The CDR3 end lies 3 residues beyond the end of the read and is filled in from the germline J gene. The chain carries TRBV10-1 and TRBJ2-2; 7 bases are shared with TRBD2. The CDR3 runs to 15 residues. J lost 5 bases, V lost 3 bases, and 6 bases had no gene match. CDR1 WNHNN and CDR2 SYGVQD come from the germline V gene (reference sequence). The CDR3 sequence: CASSDGGVGTGELFF. The CDR3 DNA, read in part, is TGCGCCAGCAGTGATGGGGGGGTAGGGACCGGGGAG.

There are a few counts of this clone. A much larger clone lies a single base off, so this may be a read error. Coverage ceases 3 residues before the CDR3 finishes, and the germline J gene fills in the end. The chain is built from TRBV19 and TRBJ2-3; TRBD1 is a possible D gene (5 bases). The CDR3 covers 15 residues. CDR1 LNHDA and CDR2 SQIVND come from the germline V gene (reference sequence). CDR3 in amino acids: CASSLSQGNNQPQYF. The sequenced CDR3 bases are TGTGCCAGTAGTCTCAGCCAGGGTAACAATCAGCCG. The full variable domain, with the rest looked up from reference TRBV19 and TRBJ2-3, is DGGITQSPKYLFRKEGQNVTLSCEQNLNHDAMYWYRQDPGQGLRLIYYSQIVNDFQKGDIAEGYSVSREKKESFPLTVTSAQKNPTAFYLCASSLSQGNNQPQYFGPGTRLTVL.

The table lists this clone with many counts. This chain's CDR3 is CSAGDLRYGYTF. The sequenced part of the CDR3 DNA is TGCAGCGCTGGAGACCTTCGCTATGGC. This chain uses TRBV29-1 with TRBJ1-2; unclear D gene. Coverage ceases 3 residues before the CDR3 finishes, and the germline J gene fills in the end. Germline lookup yields CDR1 SQVTM and CDR2 ANQGSEA. The V gene lost 7 bases and the J gene lost 4 bases, with 13 bases spanning the gap. The CDR3 is made up of 12 amino acids.

This clone was seen at least ten times. The read finishes 3 residues shy of the CDR3 end, and the germline J gene is used to complete it. This chain joins TRBV7-2 and TRBJ2-7; D possibly corresponds to TRBD1 (5 bases). CDR1 SGHTA and CDR2 FQGNSA come from the germline V gene. V dropped 1 base and J dropped 3 bases, with 13 bases sitting between them. The CDR3 length is 15 residues. CDR3 bases read: TGTGCCAGCAGCTTAGTAGCTGTCAGGGACTACGAG. Its protein is CASSLVAVRDYE. The full CDR3 protein reads CASSLVAVRDYEQYF.

There are many counts of this clone. The CDR3 extends 3 residues past the end of the read, so its final part is completed from the germline J gene. The rearrangement joins TRBV10-1 to TRBJ2-3; 8 bases align to TRBD2. Trimming at V came to 3 bases and at J to 2 bases, leaving 4 bases not matched to a gene. Germline loops: CDR1 WNHNN, CDR2 SYGVQD (reference sequence). This CDR3 contains 15 residues. This chain's CDR3 is CASSEGTRITDTQYF. CDR3 DNA, as far as it was read: TGCGCCAGCAGTGAAGGGACTAGGATCACAGATACG.

This clone was picked up many times. The CDR3 end is not reached by the read, which stops 3 residues before it; the germline J gene fills it in. This chain uses TRBV19 with TRBJ2-3, with 8 bases lining up with TRBD2. CDR3 size: 15 residues. J gave up 4 bases and V 2 bases, and 5 bases lay outside the gene matches. CDR1 is LNHDA and CDR2 is SQIVND in the germline V gene (reference sequence). This CDR3 reads CASSIIAGSADTQYF. CDR3 bases read: TGTGCCAGTAGTATAATAGCGGGGTCGGCAGATACG. The entire variable domain, with the rest obtained from reference TRBV19 and TRBJ2-3, is as follows: DGGITQSPKYLFRKEGQNVTLSCEQNLNHDAMYWYRQDPGQGLRLIYYSQIVNDFQKGDIAEGYSVSREKKESFPLTVTSAQKNPTAFYLCASSIIAGSADTQYFGPGTRLTVL.

This clone has just a few counts. The read finishes 3 residues shy of the CDR3 end, and the germline J gene is used to complete it. The chain is built from TRBV7-2 and TRBJ1-3, with 8 bases matching TRBD1. After removal of 4 bases from V and 8 bases from J, the junction contained 4 bases not matched to a gene. Germline loops: CDR1 SGHTA, CDR2 FQGNSA. CDR3 length equals 13 residues. The CDR3 sequence: CASSYKQGDTIYF. CDR3 DNA (partial): TGTGCCAGCAGCTATAAACAGGGGGACACC.

A word on this clone: Read coverage stops 3 residues before the CDR3 terminus; the germline J gene supplies the remainder. The chain uses TRBV18 and TRBJ1-2; D perhaps matches TRBD1 (5 bases). This CDR3 has 16 amino acids. CDR1 is KGHSH, CDR2 LQKENI, per germline. The chain's CDR3 is CASSPLVGGIPYDYTF. The CDR3 bases that were read are TGTGCCAGCTCACCACTTGTCGGGGGGATACCCTACGAC.

There are many counts of this clone. The CDR3 goes on 3 residues after the read ends, and that part is filled in from the germline J gene. V and J are TRBV29-1 and TRBJ1-2; D is unresolved. Per germline, CDR1 SQVTM and CDR2 ANQGSEA. The CDR3 covers 10 residues. V was cut by 0 bases and J by 6 bases, with 2 bases left in between. Partial CDR3 DNA: TGCAGCGTTGAAGATAATGGC. Translating gives CSVEDNG. The full CDR3 reads CSVEDNGYTF.

Ten or more counts support this clone. The sequence runs out 3 residues before the end of the CDR3; the remainder is reconstructed from the germline J gene. V gene TRBV6-2 or TRBV6-3 combines with J gene TRBJ2-1; weak D call: TRBD1 (5 bases). The CDR3 contains 12 residues. Trimming removed 5 bases from V and 4 bases from J, with 6 bases in between. Germline V gene sequence: CDR1 MNHEY, CDR2 SVGEGT. The CDR3 loop is CASSQGYNEQFF. The CDR3 bases that were read are TGTGCCAGCAGTCAGGGTTACAATGAG.

Comments on this clone: The read finishes 3 residues shy of the CDR3 end, and the germline J gene is used to complete it. The V gene is TRBV19, the J gene TRBJ1-4; tentatively, D is TRBD1 (6 bases). Per the germline V gene, CDR1 is LNHDA and CDR2 is SQIVND (reference sequence). CDR3 length equals 15 residues. The CDR3 bases that were read are TGTGCCAGTAGTGACTTCCAGGGGCTTAATTCACCA. Its translation: CASSDFQGLNSP. The full CDR3 is CASSDFQGLNSPLFF.

This clone appeared many times. Read coverage stops 3 residues before the CDR3 terminus; the germline J gene supplies the remainder. The chain carries TRBV2 and TRBJ2-3, with a weak D call TRBD2 (6 bases). The CDR3 consists of 14 residues. Trimming left V 7 bases short and J 6 bases short, with 17 bases between. The germline V gene has CDR1 SNHLY and CDR2 FYNNEI. Here the CDR3 reads CASTPWRGVDTQYF. The part of the CDR3 DNA that was read is TGTGCCAGCACCCCTTGGCGGGGAGTGGATACG.

Many counts were recorded for this clone. The read terminates 3 residues ahead of where the CDR3 ends, so the germline J gene completes it. The V and J genes are TRBV5-1 and TRBJ2-2; TRBD2 agrees at 9 bases. The junction had 11 bases not matched to a gene; V was cut back by 4 bases and J by 4 bases. The CDR3 length is 17 residues. CDR1 is SGHRS, CDR2 YFSETQ, per germline. Here the CDR3 reads CASSPRLAVGSTGELFF. The covered CDR3 bases are TGCGCCAGCAGCCCCCGACTAGCGGTGGGGTCCACCGGGGAG.

As for this clone: The read gets to within 3 residues of the CDR3 end, and the germline J gene fills in the rest. The chain has TRBV6-2 or TRBV6-3 and TRBJ1-2, with a weak D call TRBD1 (5 bases). The CDR3 has 15 residues. In germline, CDR1 is MNHEY, CDR2 SVGEGT. This CDR3 reads CASSYGTSSSYDYTF. CDR3 DNA, as far as it was read: TGTGCCAGCAGTTACGGGACTTCGAGCTCCTACGAC.

Many counts were recorded for this clone. The read falls 3 residues short of the CDR3 end, and the missing part is taken from the germline J gene. V is TRBV14 and J is TRBJ2-5; D may correspond to TRBD1 or TRBD2 (6 bases each). CDR1 and CDR2 from the germline V gene are SGHDN and FVKESK. Trimming removed 0 bases at V and 7 bases at J, with 12 bases between. The CDR3 spans 14 residues. The CDR3 reads CASSQEAGEATQYF. The part of the CDR3 DNA that was read is TGTGCCAGCAGCCAAGAGGCAGGGGAGGCGACC.

This clone was seen many times. The DNA ends 3 residues before the CDR3 does, and the rest of the CDR3 is filled in from the germline J gene. J is TRBJ1-4 and V is TRBV30; a weak D match, TRBD1 (5 bases). This CDR3 has 15 amino acids. Trimming left V 0 bases short and J 4 bases short, with 12 bases between. The V gene's germline CDR1 is GTSNPN and CDR2 SVGIG (reference sequence). CDR3 in amino acids: CAWSVMRTFNEKLFF. The DNA read from the CDR3 is TGTGCCTGGAGTGTGATGCGGACATTTAATGAAAAA.

As regards this clone: A much bigger clone sits one base away, suggesting this may be a read error. The CDR3 extends 3 residues past the end of the read, so its final part is completed from the germline J gene. V usage is TRBV29-1 and J usage is TRBJ2-5; a possible D gene is TRBD1 (5 bases). Per the germline V gene, CDR1 is SQVTM and CDR2 is ANQGSEA. CDR3 size: 14 residues. CDR3 protein: CSVTQARSTDTQYF. The sequenced part of the CDR3 DNA is TGCAGCGTTACACAGGCTCGGAGCACAGATACC.

There are a few counts of this clone. The CDR3 goes on 3 residues after the read ends, and that part is filled in from the germline J gene. The rearrangement links TRBV30 to TRBJ2-7; D not certain. Trimming took 3 bases from V and 4 from J, leaving 10 bases between them. CDR3 length: 12 amino acids. Germline CDR1 GTSNPN, CDR2 SVGIG (reference sequence). The CDR3 bases that were read are TGTGCCTGGAGAGCGACCATTTACGAG. Protein product: CAWRATIYE. The whole CDR3 reads CAWRATIYEQYF.

There are many counts of this clone. The part of the CDR3 DNA that was read is TGTGCCAGCAGCTCGGACAGCTTCACCTACGAG. Protein sequence: CASSSDSFTYE. The entire CDR3 reads CASSSDSFTYEQYF. The V call is TRBV7-9, the J call TRBJ2-7; weak D call: TRBD1 (6 bases). The observed sequence ends 3 residues before the CDR3 terminus, with the missing tail filled in from the germline J gene. The V gene's germline CDR1 is SEHNR and CDR2 FQNEAQ (reference sequence). V was trimmed by 4 bases and J by 2 bases, leaving 12 bases between them. The CDR3 is 14 residues long.